Each of the 32 T cell receptor beta chains below was sequenced from the same sample in a study of blood T cells in healthy people across ages. Primers used in a second PCR of roughly 6 to 12 cycles were a sample-barcoded 5' primer and a J-beta primer mix. One entry per CDR3 protein results from TCRdb running MiXCR on the 5' RACE reads. The sample lists about 930,000 distinct CDR3 sequences, under 35% occurring once. These same records also appear under a second study, on T cells of mothers and their children.

Sequences were obtained from blood. The source is a woman in her forties in good health.

The chain combines TRBV20-1 with TRBJ1-5; TRBD1 agrees at 10 bases. This CDR3 comprises 13 residues. The junction had 6 bases not matched to a gene; V was cut back by 7 bases and J by 6 bases. Germline V lookup: CDR1 DFQATT, CDR2 SNEGSKA (reference sequence). The CDR3 reads CSVGQGVAQPQHF. Written as DNA, the CDR3 is TGCAGTGTCGGACAGGGGGTGGCTCAGCCCCAGCATTTT.

This clonotype was observed a handful of times. This chain uses TRBV28 with TRBJ1-2, with D unresolved. Germline V gene lookup returns CDR1 MDHEN and CDR2 SYDVKM. Trimming took 2 bases from V and 0 from J, leaving 10 bases between them. The CDR3 has 15 amino acids. The CDR3 is CASSLIKGTNYGYTF. The CDR3 bases are TGTGCCAGCAGTTTAATAAAGGGTACTAACTATGGCTACACCTTC.

The chain employs TRBV7-3 and TRBJ2-1, with D tentatively TRBD2 (5 bases). The length of the CDR3 is 14 residues. Trimming stripped 4 bases from V and 10 bases from J, with 17 bases between. Germline values: CDR1 SGHTA, CDR2 FQGTGA. In DNA form, the CDR3 reads TGTGCCAGCAGCTCCCCCTACGGGATTGGGGAGCAGTTCTTC. Translation: CASSSPYGIGEQFF.

Many counts were recorded for this clonotype. V gene TRBV9 combines with J gene TRBJ2-7; 9 positions match TRBD2. Germline values: CDR1 SGDLS, CDR2 YYNGEE. The trim removed 4 bases at V and 6 bases at J, leaving 11 bases unmatched. The CDR3 runs to 15 residues. The CDR3 loop reads CASSPHAGTSSEQYF. The DNA for the CDR3 is TGTGCCAGCAGCCCACATGCTGGGACTAGCTCCGAGCAGTACTTC.

This clonotype occurred many times. The V and J genes are TRBV12-3 or TRBV12-4 and TRBJ2-4, with 9 bases that match TRBD1. The CDR3 length is 15 residues. With V trimmed by 8 bases and J by 9 bases, 14 bases remained unmatched. The CDR3 region has the DNA TGTGCCAGCTCTATAGGGGACAGGGAGAGGGGCATTCAGTACTTC. Protein: CASSIGDRERGIQYF.

Only a few counts were recorded for this clonotype. The chain is built from TRBV3-1 and TRBJ2-7; the D gene is possibly TRBD1 (5 bases). The CDR3 has 14 amino acids. The germline V gene has CDR1 LGHDT and CDR2 YNNKEL (reference sequence). Trimming left V 5 bases short and J 4 bases short, with 15 bases between. The CDR3 coding sequence is TGTGCCAGCAGCGCCCGGCAGGGAAGGTACGAGCAGTACTTC. Its translation is CASSARQGRYEQYF.

Only a few counts were recorded for this clonotype. CDR3 amino acids: CASSYGPGATDTQYF. Here the CDR3 DNA reads TGTGCCAGCAGTTACGGTCCGGGGGCCACAGATACGCAGTATTTT. The V gene is TRBV6-5, the J gene TRBJ2-3, with D perhaps TRBD1 or TRBD2 (6 bases each). Germline CDR1 is MNHEY and CDR2 is SVGAGI. This CDR3 spans 15 amino acids. V was shortened by 2 bases and J by 2 bases, with 11 bases between the two germline ends.

J is TRBJ2-2 and V is TRBV7-3, with D possibly matching TRBD2 (6 bases). The germline V gene encodes CDR1 SGHTA and CDR2 FQGTGA. CDR3 length: 14 amino acids. The V end lost 3 bases, the J end lost 7 bases, and 12 bases lay between the germline ends. CDR3 residues: CASSLGGDGGELFF. The CDR3 nucleotides are TGTGCCAGCAGCTTGGGCGGGGATGGCGGGGAGCTGTTTTTT.

Notes on this clonotype: The limits of the CDR3 on the DNA are not certain, so only TCRdb's listed CDR3 is given. The CDR3 reads CSVRQDISYGCTF. The chain employs TRBV20-1 and TRBJ1-2. From its first to its last residue, the CDR3 has 13 amino acids. Germline V gene sequence: CDR1 DFQATT, CDR2 SNEGSKA (reference sequence).

The table lists this clonotype with a few counts. The V and J genes are TRBV7-9 and TRBJ1-2, with TRBD1 matching over 8 bases. From germline, CDR1 is SEHNR and CDR2 FQNEAQ (reference sequence). The CDR3 consists of 15 residues. Trimming took 4 bases from V and 8 from J; bases not matched to a gene: 12. The CDR3 DNA sequence: TGTGCCAGCAGCTCAGACCACCGGGACAGGTCCGGCTACACCTTC. Translation gives CASSSDHRDRSGYTF.

This clonotype was counted only a few times. The chain combines TRBV10-3 with TRBJ1-2; D remains ambiguous. This CDR3 comprises 12 residues. Germline values: CDR1 ENHRY, CDR2 SYGVKD. V was clipped by 4 bases and J by 5 bases, with 8 bases between them. The CDR3 region is CAISARFYGYTF. Written as DNA, the CDR3 is TGTGCCATCAGTGCCCGGTTTTATGGCTACACCTTC.

This clonotype was picked up a small number of times. The chain links TRBV4-1 to TRBJ2-5; perhaps TRBD2 as D (5 bases). Germline CDR1 and CDR2: MGHRA and YSYEKL. V was shortened by 2 bases and J by 4 bases, with 11 bases between the two germline ends. This CDR3 region has 14 residues. CDR3 amino acids: CASSQNRGLETQYF. The CDR3 bases are TGCGCCAGCAGCCAAAATCGGGGATTAGAGACCCAGTACTTC.

Concerning this clonotype: One end of the junction is discordant with germline, which a read error may explain. The rearrangement links TRBV12-3 or TRBV12-4 to TRBJ2-6, with D possibly TRBD2 on 5 matching bases. The CDR3 runs to 16 residues. CDR3 in DNA: TGTGCCGGCAGACCCCTTGGGAGATTCGGGACCAACGTCCTGACTTTC. Translating it yields CAGRPLGRFGTNVLTF.

V is TRBV7-2 and J is TRBJ1-2; no reliable D call. With 1 base removed from V and 4 bases from J, the gap between germline ends came to 7 bases. The CDR3 covers 13 residues. Germline CDR1 and CDR2: SGHTA and FQGNSA. The CDR3 coding sequence is TGTGCCAGCAGCTTAGGCTCAGTCTATGGCTACACCTTC. Its translation: CASSLGSVYGYTF.

The table lists this clonotype with a count of one. At one end, the junction sequence differs from germline, possibly due to a read error. The CDR3 region is CASSLDLSADRSVF. As DNA, the CDR3 is TGTGCCAGCAGCTTAGATCTCTCGGCTGACAGGTCCGTATTC. The chain couples TRBV7-2 to TRBJ2-7; D is perhaps TRBD1 (6 bases). The V gene's germline CDR1 is SGHTA and CDR2 FQGNSA. The length of the CDR3 is 14 residues. Full variable domain (missing parts from reference TRBV7-2 and TRBJ2-7): GAGVSQSPSNKVTEKGKDVELRCDPISGHTALYWYRQSLGQGLEFLIYFQGNSAPDKSGLPSDRFSAERTGGSVSTLTIQRTQQEDSAVYLCASSLDLSADRSVFGPGTRLTVT.

There are a few counts of this clonotype. The J gene is TRBJ1-5, the V gene TRBV12-3 or TRBV12-4; D is perhaps TRBD1 (6 bases). Trimming shortened V by 3 bases and J by 5 bases, and 11 bases separated the two germline ends. The CDR3 contains 14 residues. DNA of the CDR3: TGTGCCAGCAGTTTTGGGGGGCTCTATCAGCCCCAGCATTTT. Translating it yields CASSFGGLYQPQHF.

In regard to this clonotype: One end of the junction does not line up with germline, which may come from a read error. J is TRBJ2-5 and V is TRBV25-1; D is unresolved. Germline CDR1 MGHDK, CDR2 SYGVNS. This CDR3 spans 17 amino acids. The CDR3 is CASSDPQILANQETQYF. The CDR3 DNA reads as TGTGCCAGCAGTGATCCTCAAATACTGGCAAACCAGGAGACCCAGTACTTC.

This clonotype was picked up many times. DNA for the CDR3: TGTGCCAGCAGCTTAAGAGATCAAGAGACCCAGTACTTC. It translates to CASSLRDQETQYF. V gene TRBV7-3 combines with J gene TRBJ2-5; D remains ambiguous. Looked up from germline, CDR1 is SGHTA and CDR2 is FQGTGA. CDR3 size: 13 residues. V was shortened by 1 base and J by 2 bases, with 5 bases between the two germline ends.

V gene TRBV19 combines with J gene TRBJ2-1, with 7 bases aligning to TRBD1. Germline trimming cut 7 bases from V and 6 bases from J; bases unmatched to any gene: 6. This CDR3 is built from 13 residues. CDR1 and CDR2 (germline): LNHDA, SQIVND (reference sequence). CDR3 region: CASTDRTFNEQFF. The CDR3 coding sequence is TGTGCCAGTACGGACAGGACATTCAATGAGCAGTTCTTC.

The sample holds a few counts of this clonotype. J is TRBJ2-7 and V is TRBV9; 7 positions agree with TRBD2. Germline lookup yields CDR1 SGDLS and CDR2 YYNGEE. The CDR3 length is 16 residues. V was pared by 4 bases and J by 2 bases, with 12 bases of the junction left unmatched. CDR3 residues: CASSPTTSVYAYEQYF. CDR3 nucleotide sequence: TGTGCCAGCAGCCCTACCACTAGCGTATACGCCTACGAGCAGTACTTC. Combining the CDR3 with reference TRBV9 and TRBJ2-7 gives the whole variable domain DSGVTQTPKHLITATGQRVTLRCSPRSGDLSVYWYQQSLDQGLQFLIQYYNGEERAKGNILERFSAQQFPDLHSELNLSSLELGDSALYFCASSPTTSVYAYEQYFGPGTRLTVT.

As for this clonotype: At one end the junction does not follow the germline gene, possibly because of a read error. The rearrangement uses TRBV14 and TRBJ1-2; no definite D call. This CDR3 spans 14 amino acids. Per the germline V gene, CDR1 is SGHDN and CDR2 is FVKESK. The CDR3 coding sequence is TGTGCCAGCAGCCAAGATCGGACGTCCTATGGCTACATCTTC. It codes for CASSQDRTSYGYIF.

This clonotype was detected ten times or more. The chain recombines TRBV12-3 or TRBV12-4 with TRBJ2-4; no clear D. Trimming removed 3 bases at V and 7 bases at J, with 7 bases between. This CDR3 spans 12 amino acids. The CDR3 loop reads CASSLASNIQYF. In nucleotides, the CDR3 is TGTGCCAGCAGTTTGGCCTCGAACATTCAGTACTTC.

This clonotype was found many times. The V gene is TRBV7-6, the J gene TRBJ2-7; 9 bases fit TRBD2. The junction had 4 bases not matched to a gene; V was cut back by 5 bases and J by 2 bases. This CDR3 spans 14 amino acids. Germline V gene sequence: CDR1 SGHVS, CDR2 FNYEAQ. The CDR3 DNA is TGTGCCAGCAGCGGGGGACTAGCCGCCTACGAGCAGTACTTC. Protein: CASSGGLAAYEQYF.

The J gene is TRBJ1-3, the V gene TRBV29-1; 7 bases agree with TRBD1. The CDR3 loop spans 14 amino acids. Germline CDR1 reads SQVTM; CDR2 reads ANQGSEA. The trim removed 4 bases at V and 6 bases at J, leaving 9 bases unmatched. The CDR3 region has the DNA TGCAGCGTTGTGGCGGGACAGACCCTAAACACCATATATTTT. As protein: CSVVAGQTLNTIYF.

This clonotype was found many times. V is TRBV6-5 and J is TRBJ2-7; possible D gene TRBD2, 5 bases. CDR3 size: 15 residues. The germline V and J ends were trimmed by 0 bases and 0 bases, with 9 bases remaining between them. Germline CDR1 and CDR2: MNHEY and SVGAGI. CDR3 sequence (DNA): TGTGCCAGCAGTTACTCGATGGGGAGCTCCTACGAGCAGTACTTC. Protein sequence: CASSYSMGSSYEQYF.

Comments on this clonotype: A much larger clone sits a single nucleotide away, making a read error possible. V gene TRBV7-9 combines with J gene TRBJ2-7, with D possibly being TRBD2 (6 bases). Trimming pared 1 base from V and 7 bases from J, leaving 20 bases between. CDR1 is SEHNR, CDR2 FQNEAQ, per germline (reference sequence). This CDR3 contains 16 residues. CDR3 protein: CASSLERRDSYNEQYF. The CDR3 DNA reads as TGTGCCAGCAGCTTAGAGCGTCGGGACTCCTACAATGAGCAGTACTTC.

The sample holds many counts of this clonotype. The J gene is TRBJ2-5, the V gene TRBV3-1; 11 positions agree with TRBD2. The CDR3 consists of 16 residues. Germline V gene lookup returns CDR1 LGHDT and CDR2 YNNKEL (reference sequence). V lost 0 bases and J lost 7; bases outside the gene matches: 7. The CDR3: CASSQDPSGGFVTQYF. The DNA of the CDR3 is TGTGCCAGCAGCCAAGATCCTAGCGGGGGGTTTGTGACCCAGTACTTC.

A remark on this clonotype: Being one base from a much bigger clone, this may be a read error. This chain uses TRBV28 with TRBJ2-5, with 10 bases aligning to TRBD2. Trimming took 6 bases from V and 9 from J; bases not matched to a gene: 13. This CDR3 has 15 amino acids. Germline CDR1 MDHEN, CDR2 SYDVKM. The CDR3 sequence: CASSMLAGALGAQYF. The CDR3 coding sequence is TGTGCCAGCAGCATGCTAGCGGGGGCTCTCGGGGCCCAGTACTTC.

This clonotype was observed a few times. V gene TRBV7-2 combines with J gene TRBJ2-7; no clear D gene. The CDR3 length is 13 residues. The germline V gene encodes CDR1 SGHTA and CDR2 FQGNSA. Trimming removed 3 bases at V and 2 bases at J, with 8 bases between. The CDR3 region has the DNA TGTGCCAGCAGCTTGGTCCATCCCTACGAGCAGTACTTC. It encodes CASSLVHPYEQYF.

This clonotype has at least ten counts. This rearrangement joins TRBV7-9 to TRBJ2-5, with 12 bases that match TRBD1. The germline CDR1 and CDR2 sequences are SEHNR and FQNEAQ (reference sequence). V shed 5 bases and J 4 bases; nucleotides not matched to a gene: 5. The CDR3 runs 15 residues. The CDR3, as DNA: TGTGCCAGCAGCCAGTGGGACAGGGGGCGAGAGACCCAGTACTTC. It translates to CASSQWDRGRETQYF.

The rearrangement joins TRBV4-3 to TRBJ1-2; D gene unclear. Germline V CDR1 and CDR2: LGHNA, YSLEER. V was trimmed by 2 bases and J by 6 bases, leaving 10 bases between them. This CDR3 region has 13 residues. The CDR3 spells CASSQMVGDGYTF. The CDR3 nucleotides are TGCGCCAGCAGCCAAATGGTTGGGGATGGCTACACCTTC.

Of note for this clonotype: This may be a read error: a much more frequent sequence differs by one nucleotide. J is TRBJ2-5 and V is TRBV28; unclear D gene. The CDR3 consists of 15 residues. Trimming took 2 bases from V and 2 from J, leaving 12 bases between them. Germline CDR1 reads MDHEN; CDR2 reads SYDVKM. Here the CDR3 reads CASSLPLIGQETQYF. CDR3 coding DNA: TGTGCCAGCAGTTTACCCCTGATAGGGCAAGAGACCCAGTACTTC.